Listed here are 8 T cell receptor beta chains from one sample, sequenced in a study of T cells in Graves' hyperthyroidism and ophthalmopathy. TCR beta CDR3 sequences were amplified from RNA transcripts. An initial round of RT-PCR targeting the TCR CDR3 relied on the HTBI primer set. From the multiplex PCR reads, TCRdb called clonotypes with MiXCR, one entry per CDR3 protein. The repertoire has about 640,000 distinct CDR3 sequences, 45% of them found once; the top ten carry about 7.7%. Sequenced sample: peripheral blood or thyroid tissue (not recorded which). Receptor source: an adult man with Graves' disease, either hyperthyroidism or ophthalmopathy (not recorded which).

The V and J genes are TRBV29-1 and TRBJ1-4; a weak D match, TRBD1 (5 bases). V lost 0 bases and J lost 9, with 17 bases in between. The CDR3 covers 15 residues. Germline values: CDR1 SQVTM, CDR2 ANQGSEA. The CDR3 nucleotides are TGCAGCGTTGAAGATCAGTGGGGCACCCTAAAAAAACTGTTTTTT. Its translation: CSVEDQWGTLKKLFF.

The chain carries TRBV2 and TRBJ2-7, with 8 bases that match TRBD2. The J segment lost 4 bases and the V segment lost 1 base, leaving 6 bases of the junction unmatched. Germline V gene sequence: CDR1 SNHLY, CDR2 FYNNEI. The CDR3 runs 15 residues. As DNA, the CDR3 is TGTGCCAGCAGTGAAGTGATAGCGGGATGGTACGAGCAGTACTTC. Its protein is CASSEVIAGWYEQYF.

A note on this clonotype: With a much larger clone just one base away, this may be a read error. The V and J genes are TRBV9 and TRBJ1-1; TRBD1 might be the D (6 bases). The V end lost 7 bases, the J end lost 3 bases, and 13 bases lay between the germline ends. Looked up from germline, CDR1 is SGDLS and CDR2 is YYNGEE. The CDR3 covers 13 residues. The CDR3 here is CASGEGHYTEAFF. The CDR3 DNA reads TGTGCCAGCGGCGAGGGACATTACACTGAAGCTTTCTTT.

This clonotype occurred many times. The rearrangement uses TRBV2 and TRBJ1-1; perhaps TRBD1 as D (5 bases). The CDR3 length is 12 residues. Germline V gives CDR1 SNHLY, CDR2 FYNNEI. Between the trimmed V and J ends, which lost 8 bases and 3 bases, there was a span of 10 bases. CDR3 protein: CASRGEDTEAFF. DNA of the CDR3: TGTGCCAGCCGAGGGGAGGACACTGAAGCTTTCTTT.

This clonotype was seen ten or more times. The chain couples TRBV2 to TRBJ1-6; maybe TRBD1 (5 bases). This CDR3 comprises 13 residues. Germline V CDR1 and CDR2: SNHLY, FYNNEI. The ends were cut back, 7 bases at V and 11 bases at J, with 15 bases in the middle. CDR3 bases: TGTGCCAGCATCCCAGGGTCGACGGCACCCCTCCACTTT. Translation gives CASIPGSTAPLHF.

The gene calls are TRBV6-1 and TRBJ2-7; a possible D gene is TRBD2 (5 bases). The CDR3 runs to 13 residues. Trimming left V 3 bases short and J 7 bases short, with 13 bases between. Germline V gene lookup returns CDR1 MNHNS and CDR2 SASEGT. CDR3 in amino acids: CASSERESGEQYF. The CDR3 nucleotides are TGTGCCAGCAGTGAGAGGGAATCCGGGGAGCAGTACTTC.

This clonotype came up a few times. The J gene is TRBJ2-7, the V gene TRBV5-1, with 10 bases aligning to TRBD1. V trimming: 4 bases; J trimming: 3 bases; junction bases outside the gene matches: 4. The CDR3 length is 14 residues. CDR1 SGHRS and CDR2 YFSETQ come from the germline V gene. CDR3 sequence reads: CASSTGTGVYEQYF. The CDR3, as DNA: TGCGCCAGCAGCACCGGGACAGGGGTCTACGAGCAGTACTTC.

This clonotype has just a few counts. V gene TRBV7-9 combines with J gene TRBJ1-3; no clear D gene. V was cut by 4 bases and J by 0 bases, with 16 bases left in between. Per germline, CDR1 SEHNR and CDR2 FQNEAQ (reference sequence). The CDR3 runs to 17 residues. The CDR3 here is CASSSPALLGSGNTIYF. In DNA form, the CDR3 reads TGTGCCAGCAGCTCCCCAGCCCTTTTAGGCTCTGGAAACACCATATATTTT.